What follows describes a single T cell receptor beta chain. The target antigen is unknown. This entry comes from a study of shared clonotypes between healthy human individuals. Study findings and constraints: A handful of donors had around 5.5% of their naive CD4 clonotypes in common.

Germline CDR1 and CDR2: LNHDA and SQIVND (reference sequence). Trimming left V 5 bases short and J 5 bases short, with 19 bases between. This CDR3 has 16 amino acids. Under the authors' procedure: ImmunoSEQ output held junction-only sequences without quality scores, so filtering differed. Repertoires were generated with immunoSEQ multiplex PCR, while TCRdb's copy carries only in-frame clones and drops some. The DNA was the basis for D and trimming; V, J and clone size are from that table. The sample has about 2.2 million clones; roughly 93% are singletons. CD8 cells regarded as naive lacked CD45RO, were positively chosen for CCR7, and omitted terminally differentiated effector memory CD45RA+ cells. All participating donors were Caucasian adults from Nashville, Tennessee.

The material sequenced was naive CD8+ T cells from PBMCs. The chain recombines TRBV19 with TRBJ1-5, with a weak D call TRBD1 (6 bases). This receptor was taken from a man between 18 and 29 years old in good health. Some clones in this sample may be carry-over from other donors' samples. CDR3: CASSPGGIGIYQPQHF. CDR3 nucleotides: TGTGCCAGTAGTCCGGGGGGCATAGGTATTTATCAGCCCCAGCATTTT.